This T cell receptor beta chain was sequenced in a study of OX40 agonist ivuxolimab in advanced cancers. Sequencing used immunoSEQ multiplex PCR; TCRdb keeps in-frame clones, though not all of them. The sample has about 58,000 clones, around nine tenths seen once; the top ten hold 0.76%. Germline assignment: CDR1 SGHTA and CDR2 FQGTGA. V lost 5 bases and J lost 1, with 8 bases in between. This CDR3 has 13 residues. The sample consisted of CD4+ or CD8+ T cells sorted from blood, taken in a trial of the OX40 agonist ivuxolimab. The rearrangement links TRBV7-3 to TRBJ1-2; D not resolved. This clonotype was obtained from an adult with an advanced solid tumor such as melanoma, head and neck, liver or kidney cancer. The chain's CDR3 is CASSPGDNYGYTF. CDR3 DNA: TGTGCCAGCAGCCCCGGCGATAACTATGGCTACACCTTC.